What follows is one T cell receptor beta chain and its context. This CDR3 contains 15 residues. From germline, CDR1 is SGHVS and CDR2 FNYEAQ. V shed 3 bases and J shed 8 bases, with 16 bases lying between them. This specimen comes from a study of blood T cell repertoires in COVID-19. Per the original methods: Amplifying reference gene primers gave estimates of nucleated cell counts. The data were produced by immunoSEQ multiplex PCR, yet TCRdb's version contains in-frame clones alone and is incomplete. V and J calls and clone size are those listed in that table; D and trimming were worked out from the DNA. In the table there are about 36,000 clones, roughly 80% of which are singletons.

Sequenced material: peripheral blood. The TCR was taken from a human donor in a cohort sampled during active COVID-19. The V gene is TRBV7-6, the J gene TRBJ1-4, with D hard to call. CDR3 nucleotides: TGTGCCAGCAGCTTTCGGTTTTCGTTGTCGGAAAAACTGTTTTTT. Amino acid sequence: CASSFRFSLSEKLFF.